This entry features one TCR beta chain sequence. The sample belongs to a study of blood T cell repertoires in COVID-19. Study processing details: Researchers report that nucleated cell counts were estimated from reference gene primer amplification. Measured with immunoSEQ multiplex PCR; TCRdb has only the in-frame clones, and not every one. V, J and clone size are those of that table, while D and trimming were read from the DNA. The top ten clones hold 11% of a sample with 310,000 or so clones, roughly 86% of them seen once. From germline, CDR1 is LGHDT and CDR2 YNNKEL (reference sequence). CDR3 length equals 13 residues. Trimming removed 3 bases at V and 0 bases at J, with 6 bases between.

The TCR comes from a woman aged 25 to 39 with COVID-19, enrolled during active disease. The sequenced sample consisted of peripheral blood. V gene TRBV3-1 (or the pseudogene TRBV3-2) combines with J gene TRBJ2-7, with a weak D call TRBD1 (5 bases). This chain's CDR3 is CASSHRDSYEQYF. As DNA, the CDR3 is TGTGCCAGCAGCCACAGGGACTCCTACGAGCAGTACTTC.